The T cell receptor (beta chain) described here comes from a study of blood T cell repertoires in COVID-19. The V segment lost 3 bases and the J segment 7 bases; nucleotides outside the gene matches: 8. The CDR3 consists of 15 residues. From germline, CDR1 is MDHEN and CDR2 SYDVKM. Participant age was about 18 to 100 years, and participants resided in approximately 24 US areas. Sequencing used immunoSEQ multiplex PCR; TCRdb keeps in-frame clones, though not all of them. The table records over 120,000 clones, around 80% of them present only once. The genes are TRBV28 and TRBJ2-1, with TRBD1 matching over 8 bases. Input material: PBMCs or T cells enriched from blood (not recorded which). The sequence came from a woman aged 50 to 60 who had recovered from COVID-19. The CDR3 DNA reads TGTGCCAGCAGTTTTCGGGACAGGTCCTCTAATGAGCAGTTCTTC. Its translation is CASSFRDRSSNEQFF.